The rows below give T cell receptor beta chains drawn from one sample of a study of shared clonotypes between healthy human individuals. Generated by immunoSEQ multiplex PCR, the TCRdb table keeps only in-frame clones and is missing some. This sample has millions of clones, with approximately 92% found just once. The sequenced sample was naive CD4+ T cells sorted from blood. Receptors originate from a man between 18 and 29 years old in good health. Both conserved end residues are part of each CDR3. Each record gives: V gene, CDR3 length, J gene, D gene, clone size, CDR3 protein, CDR3 DNA. The D gene is left open where the match is weak. The size entry is marked missing in some rows and otherwise reads once, few, many or a size class.

v_gene: TRBV4-1
len: 13
j_gene: TRBJ2-7
d_gene: TRBD1
abundance: -
CDR3aa: CASSRQGSYEQYF
CDR3nt: TGCGCCAGCAGCCGACAGGGCTCCTACGAGCAGTACTTC

v_gene: TRBV19
len: 13
j_gene: TRBJ1-5
d_gene: -
abundance: -
CDR3aa: CASRDRINQPQHF
CDR3nt: TGTGCCAGCAGAGACAGGATCAATCAGCCCCAGCATTTT

v_gene: TRBV27
len: 14
j_gene: TRBJ1-5
d_gene: -
abundance: -
CDR3aa: CASSLGRSNQPQHF
CDR3nt: TGTGCCAGCAGTTTGGGACGAAGCAATCAGCCCCAGCATTTT

v_gene: TRBV4-1
len: 12
j_gene: TRBJ1-2
d_gene: -
abundance: few
CDR3aa: CASSTRNYGYTF
CDR3nt: TGCGCCAGCAGCACCCGGAACTATGGCTACACCTTC

v_gene: TRBV7-3
len: 16
j_gene: TRBJ2-5
d_gene: -
abundance: -
CDR3aa: CASSLSPRQPQETQYF
CDR3nt: TGTGCCAGCAGCTTATCGCCGAGGCAACCACAAGAGACCCAGTACTTC

v_gene: TRBV11-2
len: 15
j_gene: TRBJ1-1
d_gene: -
abundance: once
CDR3aa: CASSVQDPRNTEAFF
CDR3nt: TGTGCCAGCAGCGTCCAGGACCCCAGGAACACTGAAGCTTTCTTT

v_gene: TRBV6-6
len: 16
j_gene: TRBJ2-3
d_gene: TRBD2
abundance: -
CDR3aa: CASSRLAGGPVSTQYF
CDR3nt: TGTGCCAGCAGTCGACTAGCGGGGGGGCCAGTCTCTACGCAGTATTTT

v_gene: TRBV14
len: 13
j_gene: TRBJ1-2
d_gene: -
abundance: -
CDR3aa: CASSRDINYGYTF
CDR3nt: TGTGCCAGCAGCCGGGACATTAACTATGGCTACACCTTC

v_gene: TRBV6-1
len: 15
j_gene: TRBJ2-6
d_gene: -
abundance: -
CDR3aa: CASSEPYSGANVLTF
CDR3nt: TGTGCCAGCAGTGAACCGTACTCTGGGGCCAACGTCCTGACTTTC

v_gene: TRBV11-2
len: 16
j_gene: TRBJ1-6
d_gene: TRBD1
abundance: -
CDR3aa: CASSPHWTGLNSPLHF
CDR3nt: TGTGCCAGCAGCCCTCACTGGACAGGGCTGAATTCACCCCTCCACTTT

v_gene: TRBV5-1
len: 14
j_gene: TRBJ2-7
d_gene: -
abundance: -
CDR3aa: CASSAYRDSYEQYF
CDR3nt: TGCGCCAGCAGCGCCTACAGGGATTCCTACGAGCAGTACTTC

v_gene: TRBV5-1
len: 13
j_gene: TRBJ2-5
d_gene: TRBD1
abundance: -
CDR3aa: CASSPSQGDTQYF
CDR3nt: TGCGCCAGCAGCCCCTCACAGGGGGACACCCAGTACTTC

v_gene: TRBV30
len: 14
j_gene: TRBJ1-4
d_gene: -
abundance: once
CDR3aa: CAWSVRQRDEKLFF
CDR3nt: TGTGCCTGGAGTGTACGACAGAGGGATGAAAAACTGTTTTTT

v_gene: TRBV6-5
len: 15
j_gene: TRBJ2-7
d_gene: TRBD2
abundance: -
CDR3aa: CASSVGLASAYEQYF
CDR3nt: TGTGCCAGCAGCGTCGGACTAGCCTCAGCCTACGAGCAGTACTTC

v_gene: TRBV11-1
len: 14
j_gene: TRBJ1-1
d_gene: TRBD1
abundance: -
CDR3aa: CASSNQGGNTEAFF
CDR3nt: TGTGCCAGCAGCAACCAGGGGGGGAACACTGAAGCTTTCTTT

v_gene: TRBV2
len: 13
j_gene: TRBJ2-1
d_gene: TRBD1
abundance: -
CDR3aa: CASSGQGSGEQFF
CDR3nt: TGTGCCAGCAGTGGACAGGGGTCGGGTGAGCAGTTCTTC

v_gene: TRBV2
len: 13
j_gene: TRBJ1-5
d_gene: -
abundance: few
CDR3aa: CASSVGDPRPQHF
CDR3nt: TGTGCCAGCAGTGTTGGCGACCCACGGCCCCAGCATTTT

v_gene: TRBV6-5
len: 14
j_gene: TRBJ1-4
d_gene: -
abundance: -
CDR3aa: CASSWTGKGEKLFF
CDR3nt: TGTGCCAGCAGTTGGACCGGGAAGGGGGAAAAACTGTTTTTT

v_gene: TRBV15
len: 15
j_gene: TRBJ2-7
d_gene: TRBD2
abundance: -
CDR3aa: CATSRVSSGRGEQYF
CDR3nt: TGTGCCACCAGCAGAGTCTCTAGCGGGAGGGGCGAGCAGTACTTC

v_gene: TRBV28
len: 12
j_gene: TRBJ2-7
d_gene: -
abundance: -
CDR3aa: CASGSGLYEQYF
CDR3nt: TGTGCCAGCGGGAGTGGGCTCTACGAGCAGTACTTC

v_gene: TRBV6-1
len: 13
j_gene: TRBJ1-2
d_gene: -
abundance: -
CDR3aa: CASSPAVVGGYTF
CDR3nt: TGTGCCAGCAGCCCTGCGGTTGTCGGCGGCTACACCTTC

v_gene: TRBV9
len: 15
j_gene: TRBJ2-7
d_gene: -
abundance: -
CDR3aa: CASSVGSGTSYEQYF
CDR3nt: TGTGCCAGCAGCGTAGGGAGCGGAACCTCCTACGAGCAGTACTTC

v_gene: TRBV28
len: 15
j_gene: TRBJ2-3
d_gene: TRBD2
abundance: -
CDR3aa: CASRQRGARTDTQYF
CDR3nt: TGTGCCAGCAGACAGCGGGGGGCAAGAACAGATACGCAGTATTTT

v_gene: TRBV7-9
len: 16
j_gene: TRBJ1-1
d_gene: -
abundance: -
CDR3aa: CASSLWSFDLDTEAFF
CDR3nt: TGTGCCAGCAGCTTATGGTCCTTTGATCTGGACACTGAAGCTTTCTTT

v_gene: TRBV2
len: 15
j_gene: TRBJ1-2
d_gene: -
abundance: -
CDR3aa: CASSELSSANYGYTF
CDR3nt: TGTGCCAGCAGTGAATTGTCTTCAGCTAACTATGGCTACACCTTC

v_gene: TRBV7-9
len: 15
j_gene: TRBJ1-1
d_gene: -
abundance: few
CDR3aa: CASSLEGFRNTEAFF
CDR3nt: TGTGCCAGCAGCTTAGAGGGGTTTAGGAACACTGAAGCTTTCTTT

v_gene: TRBV2
len: 14
j_gene: TRBJ1-2
d_gene: -
abundance: -
CDR3aa: CASSELSISYGYTF
CDR3nt: TGTGCCAGCAGTGAACTCTCAATTTCCTATGGCTACACCTTC

v_gene: TRBV5-1
len: 15
j_gene: TRBJ2-5
d_gene: TRBD1
abundance: -
CDR3aa: CASSSGTGRRETQYF
CDR3nt: TGCGCCAGCTCCTCCGGGACAGGGAGGCGAGAGACCCAGTACTTC

v_gene: TRBV7-9
len: 12
j_gene: TRBJ2-1
d_gene: -
abundance: -
CDR3aa: CASSSRDNEQFF
CDR3nt: TGTGCCAGCAGCTCTCGGGACAATGAGCAGTTCTTC

v_gene: TRBV2
len: 15
j_gene: TRBJ2-4
d_gene: TRBD1
abundance: -
CDR3aa: CASSAGTGDKNIQYF
CDR3nt: TGTGCCAGCAGCGCCGGGACAGGGGACAAAAACATTCAGTACTTC

v_gene: TRBV29-1
len: 15
j_gene: TRBJ2-3
d_gene: -
abundance: -
CDR3aa: CSVEDLTRGTDTQYF
CDR3nt: TGCAGCGTTGAAGATCTTACGAGGGGAACAGATACGCAGTATTTT

v_gene: TRBV29-1
len: 12
j_gene: TRBJ2-1
d_gene: -
abundance: -
CDR3aa: CSVTGLYNEQFF
CDR3nt: TGCAGCGTTACGGGACTTTACAATGAGCAGTTCTTC

v_gene: TRBV9
len: 14
j_gene: TRBJ2-7
d_gene: -
abundance: -
CDR3aa: CASSVDQGRGEQYF
CDR3nt: TGTGCCAGCAGCGTAGACCAGGGTCGGGGCGAGCAGTACTTC

v_gene: TRBV6-1
len: 16
j_gene: TRBJ2-2
d_gene: TRBD2
abundance: -
CDR3aa: CASSAFVGGGTGELFF
CDR3nt: TGTGCCAGCAGTGCCTTCGTGGGGGGGGGCACCGGGGAGCTGTTTTTT